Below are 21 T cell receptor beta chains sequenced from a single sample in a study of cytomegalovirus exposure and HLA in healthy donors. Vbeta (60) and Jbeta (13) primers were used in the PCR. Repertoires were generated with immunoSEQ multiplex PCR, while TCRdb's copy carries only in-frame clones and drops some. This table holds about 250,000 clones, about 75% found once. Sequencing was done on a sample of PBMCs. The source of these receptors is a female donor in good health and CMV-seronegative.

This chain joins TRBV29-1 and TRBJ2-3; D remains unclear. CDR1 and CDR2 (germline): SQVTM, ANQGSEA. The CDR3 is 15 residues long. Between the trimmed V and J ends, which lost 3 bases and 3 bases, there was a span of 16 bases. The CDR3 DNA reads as TGCAGCGTTGATTACATGGAGAAGATAACAGATACGCAGTATTTT. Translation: CSVDYMEKITDTQYF.

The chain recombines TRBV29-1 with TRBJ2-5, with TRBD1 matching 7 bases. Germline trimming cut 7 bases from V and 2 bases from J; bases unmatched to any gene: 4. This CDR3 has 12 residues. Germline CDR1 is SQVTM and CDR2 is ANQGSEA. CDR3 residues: CSGQGVQETQYF. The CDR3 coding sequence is TGCAGCGGACAGGGCGTTCAAGAGACCCAGTACTTC.

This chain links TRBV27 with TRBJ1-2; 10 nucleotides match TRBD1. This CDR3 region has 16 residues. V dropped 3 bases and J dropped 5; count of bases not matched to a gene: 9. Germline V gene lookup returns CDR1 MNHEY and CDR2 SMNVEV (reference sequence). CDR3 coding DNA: TGTGCCAGCAGTTTGGGCCCAGACAGGGGGCCATATGGCTACACCTTC. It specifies CASSLGPDRGPYGYTF.

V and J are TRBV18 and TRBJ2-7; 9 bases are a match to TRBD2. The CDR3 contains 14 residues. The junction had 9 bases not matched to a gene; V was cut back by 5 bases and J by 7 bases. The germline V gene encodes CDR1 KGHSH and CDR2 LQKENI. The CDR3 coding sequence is TGTGCCAGCTCAACTGGCGGGAGGGCCTGGGAGCAGTACTTC. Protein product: CASSTGGRAWEQYF.

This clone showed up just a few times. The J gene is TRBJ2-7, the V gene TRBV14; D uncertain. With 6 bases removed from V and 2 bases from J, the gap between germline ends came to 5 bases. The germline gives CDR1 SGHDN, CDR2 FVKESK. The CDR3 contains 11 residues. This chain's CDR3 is CASSATYEQYF. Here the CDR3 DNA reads TGTGCCAGCAGTGCGACCTACGAGCAGTACTTC.

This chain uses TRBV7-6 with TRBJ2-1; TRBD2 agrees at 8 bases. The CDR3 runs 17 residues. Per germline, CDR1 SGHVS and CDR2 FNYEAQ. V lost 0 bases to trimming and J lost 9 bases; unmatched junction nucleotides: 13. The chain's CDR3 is CASSLARGAGAGTEQFF. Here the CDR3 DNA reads TGTGCCAGCAGCTTAGCGCGGGGAGCGGGGGCTGGGACTGAGCAGTTCTTC.

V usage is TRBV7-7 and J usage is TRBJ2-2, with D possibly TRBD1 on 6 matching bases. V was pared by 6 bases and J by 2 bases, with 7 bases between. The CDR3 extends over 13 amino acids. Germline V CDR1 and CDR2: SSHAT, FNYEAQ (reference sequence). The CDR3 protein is CASRQGNTGELFF. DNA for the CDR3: TGTGCCAGCAGACAGGGAAACACCGGGGAGCTGTTTTTT.

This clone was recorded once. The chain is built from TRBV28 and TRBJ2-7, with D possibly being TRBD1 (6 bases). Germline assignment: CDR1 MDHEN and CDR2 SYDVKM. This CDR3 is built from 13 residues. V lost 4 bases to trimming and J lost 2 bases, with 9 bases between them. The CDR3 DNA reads TGTGCCAGCAGTTGGACAGCTACCTACGAGCAGTACTTC. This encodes CASSWTATYEQYF.

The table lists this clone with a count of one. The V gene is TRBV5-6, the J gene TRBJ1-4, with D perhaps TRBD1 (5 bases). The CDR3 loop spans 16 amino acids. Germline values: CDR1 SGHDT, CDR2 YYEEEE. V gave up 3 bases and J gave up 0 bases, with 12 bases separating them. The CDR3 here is CASSSTGAATNEKLFF. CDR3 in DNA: TGTGCCAGCAGCTCTACAGGAGCAGCAACTAATGAAAAACTGTTTTTT.

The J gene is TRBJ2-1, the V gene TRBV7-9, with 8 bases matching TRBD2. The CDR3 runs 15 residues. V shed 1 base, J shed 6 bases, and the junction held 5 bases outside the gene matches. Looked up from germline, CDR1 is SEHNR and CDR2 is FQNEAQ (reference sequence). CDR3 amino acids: CASSLVTSGRNEQFF. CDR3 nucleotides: TGTGCCAGCAGCTTAGTTACTAGCGGTCGCAATGAGCAGTTCTTC.

The CDR3, as DNA: TGTGCCAGCAGCCCAGGGACTAGCGGGAGCTCCTACGAGCAGTACTTC. Translated: CASSPGTSGSSYEQYF. The genes are TRBV11-2 and TRBJ2-7, with TRBD2 matching 14 bases. This CDR3 is built from 16 residues. V lost 5 bases, J lost 0 bases, and 3 bases stayed unmatched. The germline CDR1 and CDR2 sequences are SGHAT and FQNNGV.

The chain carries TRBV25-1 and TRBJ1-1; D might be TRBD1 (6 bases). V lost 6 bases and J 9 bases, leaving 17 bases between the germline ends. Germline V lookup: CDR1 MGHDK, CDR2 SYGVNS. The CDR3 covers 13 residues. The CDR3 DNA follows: TGTGCCAGCAGGACGTCAGGGGCTTTACAAGCTTTCTTT. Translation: CASRTSGALQAFF.

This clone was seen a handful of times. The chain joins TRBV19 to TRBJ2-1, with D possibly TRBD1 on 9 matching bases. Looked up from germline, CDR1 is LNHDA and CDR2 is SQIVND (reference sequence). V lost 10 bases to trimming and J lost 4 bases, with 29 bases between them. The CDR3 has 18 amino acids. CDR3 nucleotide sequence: TGTGCCACCAACGAGGGACAGGGTACGGGACTAGTTTACAATGAGCAGTTCTTC. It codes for CATNEGQGTGLVYNEQFF.

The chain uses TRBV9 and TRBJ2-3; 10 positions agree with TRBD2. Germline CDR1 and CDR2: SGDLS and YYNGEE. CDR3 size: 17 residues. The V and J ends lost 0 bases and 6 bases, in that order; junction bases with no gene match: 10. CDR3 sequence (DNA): TGTGCCAGCAGCGTAGACATCTTGGCTAGCGGGAGCGATACGCAGTATTTT. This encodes CASSVDILASGSDTQYF.

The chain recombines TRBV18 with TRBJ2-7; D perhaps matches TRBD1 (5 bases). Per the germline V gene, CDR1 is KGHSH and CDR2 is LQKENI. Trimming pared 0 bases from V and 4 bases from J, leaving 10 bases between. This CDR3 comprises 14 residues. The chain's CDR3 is CASSPPLRGYEQYF. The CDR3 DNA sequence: TGTGCCAGCTCACCACCGCTAAGGGGTTACGAGCAGTACTTC.

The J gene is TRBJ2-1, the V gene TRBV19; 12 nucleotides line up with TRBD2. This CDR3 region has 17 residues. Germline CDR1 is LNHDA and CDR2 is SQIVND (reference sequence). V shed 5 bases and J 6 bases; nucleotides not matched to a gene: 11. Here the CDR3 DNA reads TGTGCCAGTAGTCCTCGACTAGCGGGGGCCCCTGGCAATGAGCAGTTCTTC. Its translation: CASSPRLAGAPGNEQFF.

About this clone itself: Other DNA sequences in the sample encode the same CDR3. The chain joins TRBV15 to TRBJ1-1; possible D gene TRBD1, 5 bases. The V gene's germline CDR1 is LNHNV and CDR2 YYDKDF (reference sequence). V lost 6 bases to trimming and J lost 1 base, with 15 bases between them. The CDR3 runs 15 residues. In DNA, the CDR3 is TGTGCCACCAGACGATCCGGGGGTTCGAACACTGAAGCTTTCTTT. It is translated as CATRRSGGSNTEAFF.

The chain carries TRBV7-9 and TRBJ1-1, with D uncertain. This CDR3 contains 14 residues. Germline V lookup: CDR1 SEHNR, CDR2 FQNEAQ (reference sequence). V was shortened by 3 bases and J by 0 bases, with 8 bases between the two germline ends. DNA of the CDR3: TGTGCCAGCAGCTTTTACAGTATGAACACTGAAGCTTTCTTT. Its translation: CASSFYSMNTEAFF.

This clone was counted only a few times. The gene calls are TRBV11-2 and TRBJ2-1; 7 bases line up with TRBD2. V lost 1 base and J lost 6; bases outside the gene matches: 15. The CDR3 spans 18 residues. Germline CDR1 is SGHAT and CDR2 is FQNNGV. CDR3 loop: CASSLVPGIAGEANEQFF. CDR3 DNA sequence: TGTGCCAGCAGCTTAGTGCCGGGAATCGCGGGAGAGGCCAATGAGCAGTTCTTC.

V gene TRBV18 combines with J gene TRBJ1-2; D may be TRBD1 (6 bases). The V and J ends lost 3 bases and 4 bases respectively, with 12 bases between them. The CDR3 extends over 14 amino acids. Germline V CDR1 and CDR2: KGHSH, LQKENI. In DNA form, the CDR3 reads TGTGCCAGCTCACCCTCAGGGGAAGGCTATGGCTACACCTTC. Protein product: CASSPSGEGYGYTF. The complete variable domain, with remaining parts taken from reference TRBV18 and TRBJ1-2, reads NAGVMQNPRHLVRRRGQEARLRCSPMKGHSHVYWYRQLPEEGLKFMVYLQKENIIDESGMPKERFSAEFPKEGPSILRIQQVVRGDSAAYFCASSPSGEGYGYTFGSGTRLTVV.

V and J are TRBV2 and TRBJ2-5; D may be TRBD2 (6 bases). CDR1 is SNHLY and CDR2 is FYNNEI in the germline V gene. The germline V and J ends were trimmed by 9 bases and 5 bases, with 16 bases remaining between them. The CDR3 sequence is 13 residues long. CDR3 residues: CASTSFTHETQYF. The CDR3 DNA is TGTGCCAGTACTAGCTTCACACATGAGACCCAGTACTTC. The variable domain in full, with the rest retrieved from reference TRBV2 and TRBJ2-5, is EPEVTQTPSHQVTQMGQEVILRCVPISNHLYFYWYRQILGQKVEFLVSFYNNEISEKSEIFDDQFSVERPDGSNFTLKIRSTKLEDSAMYFCASTSFTHETQYFGPGTRLLVL.